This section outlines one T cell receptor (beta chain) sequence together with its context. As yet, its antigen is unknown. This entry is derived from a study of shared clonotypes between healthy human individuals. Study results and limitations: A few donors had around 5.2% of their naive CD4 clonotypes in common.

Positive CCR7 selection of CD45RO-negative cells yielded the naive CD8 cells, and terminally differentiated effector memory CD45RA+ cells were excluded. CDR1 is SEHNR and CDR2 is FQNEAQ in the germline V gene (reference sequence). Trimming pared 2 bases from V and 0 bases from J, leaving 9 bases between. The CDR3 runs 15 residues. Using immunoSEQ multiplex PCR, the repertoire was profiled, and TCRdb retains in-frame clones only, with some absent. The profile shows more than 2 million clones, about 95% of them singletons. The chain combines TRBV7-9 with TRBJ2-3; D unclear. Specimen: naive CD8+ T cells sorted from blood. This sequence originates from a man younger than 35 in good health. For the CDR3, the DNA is TGTGCCAGCAGCTTAACCGGCACTAGCACAGATACGCAGTATTTT. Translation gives CASSLTGTSTDTQYF.